This T cell receptor beta chain was sequenced for a study of T-cell reconstitution after alpha-beta-depleted transplantation in children. This clonotype was counted only a few times. Unique molecular identifiers tagged the TCRbeta library. One entry per CDR3 protein results from TCRdb running MiXCR on the PCR reads. The table lists under 350,000 distinct CDR3 sequences, over 8% of them singletons. V was clipped by 3 bases and J by 4 bases; unmatched bases: 14. The CDR3 extends over 17 amino acids. CDR1 is LNHDA and CDR2 is SQIVND in the germline V gene (reference sequence). The TCR comes from a human donor who donated a stem cell graft to a child with SCID. The specimen comprised PBMCs from the stem cell graft donor, sampled from the stem cell graft. The chain employs TRBV19 and TRBJ1-2; TRBD1 matches 7 bases. The CDR3 sequence: CASSILNTGTAPYGYTF. The CDR3 coding sequence is TGTGCCAGTAGTATCCTAAATACCGGGACAGCTCCCTATGGCTACACCTTC.